This T cell receptor beta chain was recorded in a study of cytomegalovirus exposure and HLA in healthy donors. The study ran its PCR with 60 Vbeta and 13 Jbeta primers. Sequenced by immunoSEQ multiplex PCR; TCRdb stores in-frame clones only, minus some. Of roughly 150,000 clones listed, roughly four fifths were seen once; the top ten hold over 2.5%. Sequencing used PBMCs. The receptor was isolated from a female donor in good health and CMV-seronegative.

CDR3 in amino acids: CASSPRQGADTGELFF. CDR3 nucleotides: TGTGCCAGCTCACCCCGACAGGGGGCAGACACCGGGGAGCTGTTTTTT. The chain links TRBV18 to TRBJ2-2; 10 bases map to TRBD1. Germline CDR1 KGHSH, CDR2 LQKENI. V dropped 3 bases and J dropped 3; count of bases not matched to a gene: 4. The CDR3 consists of 16 residues.